Listed here are 32 T cell receptor beta chains from one sample, sequenced in a study of control samples from healthy donors and cancer patients. Libraries were prepared by immunoSEQ multiplex PCR; TCRdb keeps only in-frame clonotypes and omits some of them. The sample holds 91,000 or so clones, about nine tenths seen once. The sequenced sample consisted of blood. Receptor source: a woman in her thirties in good health.

The chain employs TRBV27 and TRBJ2-3; TRBD1 aligns across 11 bases. The ends lost 2 bases at V and 4 bases at J; junction bases unmatched: 2. Germline V gene data show CDR1 as MNHEY and CDR2 as SMNVEV (reference sequence). The CDR3 loop spans 15 amino acids. CDR3: CASSLRDRGADTQYF. DNA for the CDR3: TGTGCCAGCAGTTTAAGGGACAGGGGGGCAGATACGCAGTATTTT.

This sequence joins TRBV7-3 and TRBJ2-1; TRBD1 agrees at 9 bases. The CDR3 has 16 residues. Germline CDR1 and CDR2: SGHTA and FQGTGA. Trimming removed 3 bases from V and 1 base from J; junction bases left unmatched: 4. The CDR3 is CASSFSGQGSYNEQFF. CDR3 nucleotides: TGTGCCAGCAGCTTCTCGGGACAGGGTTCCTACAATGAGCAGTTCTTC.

This chain joins TRBV6-5 and TRBJ1-3, with unresolved D. The germline V and J ends were trimmed by 2 bases and 0 bases, with 11 bases remaining between them. The CDR3 is 16 amino acids. From germline, CDR1 is MNHEY and CDR2 SVGAGI. CDR3 sequence (DNA): TGTGCCAGCAGTTACGGGAATCTGGGCTCTGGAAACACCATATATTTT. It is translated as CASSYGNLGSGNTIYF.

This chain uses TRBV10-2 with TRBJ1-5; TRBD1 agrees at 11 bases. Germline V CDR1 and CDR2: WSHSY, SAAADI. The CDR3 loop spans 15 amino acids. Germline trimming cut 6 bases from V and 5 bases from J; bases unmatched to any gene: 6. The CDR3 spells CASRDRGLVDQPQHF. DNA of the CDR3: TGCGCCAGCAGGGACAGGGGGCTGGTAGATCAGCCCCAGCATTTT.

The chain links TRBV5-4 to TRBJ1-1; no clear D. The germline V gene encodes CDR1 SGHNT and CDR2 YYREEE (reference sequence). V was clipped by 0 bases and J by 1 base, with 7 bases between them. The CDR3 spans 14 residues. The CDR3 region is CASSLAAANTEAFF. CDR3 sequence (DNA): TGTGCCAGCAGCTTGGCGGCGGCGAACACTGAAGCTTTCTTT.

The chain joins TRBV7-3 to TRBJ1-1; a weak D match, TRBD1 (5 bases). The germline V gene has CDR1 SGHTA and CDR2 FQGTGA. V shed 6 bases and J shed 1 base, with 9 bases lying between them. The CDR3 sequence is 13 residues long. In nucleotides, the CDR3 is TGTGCCAGCAGTCCTCAGGGGAACACTGAAGCTTTCTTT. Amino acids: CASSPQGNTEAFF.

The rearrangement uses TRBV5-4 and TRBJ1-4, with TRBD1 matching 7 bases. Germline assignment: CDR1 SGHNT and CDR2 YYREEE (reference sequence). The length of the CDR3 is 14 residues. Trimming took 4 bases from V and 5 from J; bases not matched to a gene: 5. The CDR3 loop is CASSRDSGNEKLFF. The CDR3 coding sequence is TGTGCCAGCAGCCGGGACAGCGGAAATGAAAAACTGTTTTTT.

The chain has TRBV9 and TRBJ2-2; D is unclear. The CDR3 totals 14 residues. Germline V lookup: CDR1 SGDLS, CDR2 YYNGEE. The germline V and J ends were trimmed by 0 bases and 4 bases, with 7 bases remaining between them. The CDR3 protein is CASSVDVGTGELFF. CDR3 sequence (DNA): TGTGCCAGCAGCGTAGATGTGGGCACCGGGGAGCTGTTTTTT.

The V call is TRBV14, the J call TRBJ1-3; TRBD1 matches at 9 bases. The CDR3 consists of 17 residues. Losses at the gene ends were 3 bases for V and 5 bases for J; bases not matched to a gene: 11. Germline V CDR1 and CDR2: SGHDN, FVKESK. CDR3 in DNA: TGTGCCAGCAGCCATCTCACAGGGGGCGCGACGAGAAACACCATATATTTT. This translates into CASSHLTGGATRNTIYF.

The chain carries TRBV29-1 and TRBJ2-7; D gene ambiguous. This CDR3 contains 13 residues. CDR1 is SQVTM, CDR2 ANQGSEA, per germline. CDR3 sequence reads: CRIVRDSIYEQYF. The CDR3 bases are TGCCGTATTGTTCGAGACTCGATCTACGAGCAGTACTTC.

The chain has TRBV18 and TRBJ2-1, with 12 bases aligning to TRBD2. Germline V gene data show CDR1 as KGHSH and CDR2 as LQKENI. Germline trimming cut 3 bases from V and 7 bases from J; bases unmatched to any gene: 4. The CDR3 covers 15 residues. The CDR3 protein is CASSPRTSGVNEQFF. For the CDR3, the DNA is TGTGCCAGCTCACCCCGGACTAGCGGGGTGAATGAGCAGTTCTTC.

The rearrangement joins TRBV6-4 to TRBJ1-4, with TRBD1 matching over 7 bases. Trimming cost V 6 bases and J 8 bases; bases outside gene matches: 6. Per the germline V gene, CDR1 is MRHNA and CDR2 is SNTAGT. CDR3 length: 13 residues. The chain's CDR3 is CASSRDRDEKLFF. The CDR3 region has the DNA TGTGCCAGCAGCAGAGACAGGGACGAAAAACTGTTTTTT.

V and J are TRBV2 and TRBJ2-1; 8 bases fit TRBD1. From germline, CDR1 is SNHLY and CDR2 FYNNEI. J lost 7 bases, V lost 11 bases, and 4 bases had no gene match. This CDR3 contains 11 residues. The CDR3: CAAGQANEQFF. CDR3 DNA: TGTGCCGCGGGACAGGCGAATGAGCAGTTCTTC.

The rearrangement joins TRBV30 to TRBJ1-4, with D possibly matching TRBD1 (5 bases). The CDR3 spans 15 residues. Trimming removed 0 bases at V and 3 bases at J, with 11 bases between. CDR1 and CDR2 from the germline V gene are GTSNPN and SVGIG (reference sequence). CDR3 sequence (DNA): TGTGCCTGGAGTGTACACGGGGCCTCTAATGAAAAACTGTTTTTT. It encodes CAWSVHGASNEKLFF.

The rearrangement links TRBV7-9 to TRBJ2-2; TRBD2 matches 10 bases. V trimming: 1 base; J trimming: 6 bases; junction bases outside the gene matches: 8. Germline V lookup: CDR1 SEHNR, CDR2 FQNEAQ (reference sequence). The CDR3 is 17 residues long. The CDR3: CASSLGASGRVSGELFF. For the CDR3, the DNA is TGTGCCAGCAGCTTAGGGGCTAGCGGGAGAGTTTCCGGGGAGCTGTTTTTT.

The chain is built from TRBV18 and TRBJ2-7; 7 nucleotides line up with TRBD1. J lost 0 bases, V lost 3 bases, and 8 bases had no gene match. Germline V gene data show CDR1 as KGHSH and CDR2 as LQKENI. CDR3 length equals 16 residues. The CDR3 DNA reads TGTGCCAGCTCACCCCCAGGGGGAGCTGACTCCTACGAGCAGTACTTC. Translation: CASSPPGGADSYEQYF.

V and J are TRBV7-8 and TRBJ2-5; 8 bases agree with TRBD2. V shed 1 base, J shed 7 bases, and the junction held 5 bases outside the gene matches. This CDR3 is built from 14 residues. Looked up from germline, CDR1 is SGHVS and CDR2 is FQNEAQ. In nucleotides, the CDR3 is TGTGCCAGCAGCTTAGAGCGGGGGCCCGGGACCCAGTACTTC. Translation gives CASSLERGPGTQYF.

V gene TRBV7-3 combines with J gene TRBJ2-3; 9 bases are a match to TRBD2. The CDR3 is 15 amino acids. Germline lookup yields CDR1 SGHTA and CDR2 FQGTGA. V shed 4 bases and J 2 bases; nucleotides not matched to a gene: 4. The CDR3 protein is CASSSSGAPTDTQYF. For the CDR3, the DNA is TGTGCCAGCAGCTCTAGCGGGGCACCCACAGATACGCAGTATTTT.

This chain joins TRBV6-4 and TRBJ2-1; D gene ambiguous. CDR1 is MRHNA, CDR2 SNTAGT, per germline. CDR3 size: 15 residues. V lost 5 bases and J lost 0, with 11 bases in between. The CDR3 DNA follows: TGTGCCAGCAGTTTCGACGCGAGCTCCTACAATGAGCAGTTCTTC. Protein sequence: CASSFDASSYNEQFF.

V gene TRBV6-2 or TRBV6-3 combines with J gene TRBJ1-1, with D hard to call. V shed 5 bases and J shed 7 bases, with 11 bases lying between them. CDR1 and CDR2 from the germline V gene are MNHEY and SVGEGT. This CDR3 spans 12 amino acids. CDR3 sequence: CASSPERFEAFF. In DNA form, the CDR3 reads TGTGCCAGCAGTCCCGAACGATTTGAAGCTTTCTTT.

This chain uses TRBV7-2 with TRBJ2-3; 7 nucleotides align to TRBD2. The CDR3 runs to 14 residues. After removal of 6 bases from V and 0 bases from J, the junction contained 3 bases not matched to a gene. Looked up from germline, CDR1 is SGHTA and CDR2 is FQGNSA. The CDR3 nucleotides are TGTGCCAGCAGGCTAGCGGTGAGCACAGATACGCAGTATTTT. Its translation is CASRLAVSTDTQYF. The full variable domain, in which reference TRBV7-2 and TRBJ2-3 provide the parts outside the CDR3, is GAGVSQSPSNKVTEKGKDVELRCDPISGHTALYWYRQSLGQGLEFLIYFQGNSAPDKSGLPSDRFSAERTGGSVSTLTIQRTQQEDSAVYLCASRLAVSTDTQYFGPGTRLTVL.

This chain links TRBV7-2 with TRBJ2-1; tentatively, D is TRBD1 (6 bases). Germline V gene lookup returns CDR1 SGHTA and CDR2 FQGNSA. CDR3 size: 12 residues. The V end was cut by 5 bases, the J end by 9 bases, with 11 bases between. In DNA form, the CDR3 reads TGTGCCAGCAGCCTCTGGACAGTTGAGCAGTTCTTC. It specifies CASSLWTVEQFF.

The chain has TRBV5-4 and TRBJ2-7; TRBD2 matches 7 bases. This CDR3 spans 16 amino acids. CDR1 and CDR2 from the germline V gene are SGHNT and YYREEE (reference sequence). J lost 1 base, V lost 3 bases, and 10 bases had no gene match. CDR3 DNA: TGTGCCAGCAGCTCCACTTCCGGGGGGTTTTCCTACGAGCAGTACTTC. Its protein is CASSSTSGGFSYEQYF.

The chain carries TRBV19 and TRBJ1-5; D uncertain. The CDR3 is 14 amino acids. From germline, CDR1 is LNHDA and CDR2 SQIVND (reference sequence). Trimming left V 6 bases short and J 7 bases short, with 16 bases between. CDR3 region: CASRIPGGAQPQHF. DNA for the CDR3: TGTGCCAGTAGGATACCGGGAGGAGCCCAGCCCCAGCATTTT. Together with reference TRBV19 and TRBJ1-5, the CDR3 gives the full variable domain: DGGITQSPKYLFRKEGQNVTLSCEQNLNHDAMYWYRQDPGQGLRLIYYSQIVNDFQKGDIAEGYSVSREKKESFPLTVTSAQKNPTAFYLCASRIPGGAQPQHFGDGTRLSIL.

On this clone itself: Other DNA sequences in the sample encode the same CDR3. The chain recombines TRBV7-9 with TRBJ1-5; no clear D gene. This CDR3 is 12 amino acids long. Trimming pared 0 bases from V and 5 bases from J, leaving 2 bases between. Germline loops: CDR1 SEHNR, CDR2 FQNEAQ (reference sequence). The CDR3 is CASSLADQPQHF. The CDR3 bases are TGTGCCAGCAGCTTAGCTGATCAGCCCCAGCATTTT.

The chain combines TRBV18 with TRBJ1-1; no definite D call. The CDR3 is made up of 13 amino acids. The germline gives CDR1 KGHSH, CDR2 LQKENI. V was shortened by 4 bases and J by 6 bases, with 12 bases between the two germline ends. The CDR3: CASSRVLMAEAFF. CDR3 bases: TGTGCCAGCTCACGGGTTCTGATGGCTGAAGCTTTCTTT. Together with reference TRBV18 and TRBJ1-1, the CDR3 gives the full variable domain: NAGVMQNPRHLVRRRGQEARLRCSPMKGHSHVYWYRQLPEEGLKFMVYLQKENIIDESGMPKERFSAEFPKEGPSILRIQQVVRGDSAAYFCASSRVLMAEAFFGQGTRLTVV.

J is TRBJ2-4 and V is TRBV3-1 (or the pseudogene TRBV3-2); D not certain. V was pared by 4 bases and J by 4 bases, with 2 bases between. The CDR3 is 11 amino acids. Looked up from germline, CDR1 is LGHDT and CDR2 is YNNKEL (reference sequence). CDR3 coding DNA: TGTGCCAGCAGCCGTAAAAACATTCAGTACTTC. Amino acid sequence: CASSRKNIQYF.

V is TRBV30 and J is TRBJ2-7; TRBD1 is a possible D gene (5 bases). Trimming shortened V by 0 bases and J by 6 bases, and 12 bases separated the two germline ends. This CDR3 spans 13 amino acids. CDR1 GTSNPN and CDR2 SVGIG come from the germline V gene (reference sequence). The CDR3 nucleotides are TGTGCCTGGAGTGTACAGGCCCCCGCCGAGCAGTACTTC. Protein sequence: CAWSVQAPAEQYF.

This chain links TRBV4-1 with TRBJ2-3; D gene unclear. Germline V gene data show CDR1 as MGHRA and CDR2 as YSYEKL. The ends were cut back, 2 bases at V and 6 bases at J, with 12 bases in the middle. The CDR3 loop spans 14 amino acids. The CDR3 bases are TGCGCCAGCAGCCAACTGAACCCGCTGGATACGCAGTATTTT. This encodes CASSQLNPLDTQYF.

The rearrangement uses TRBV6-4 and TRBJ1-4; possibly TRBD1 for D (6 bases). The CDR3 is made up of 18 amino acids. V was clipped by 0 bases and J by 4 bases, with 18 bases between them. CDR1 MRHNA and CDR2 SNTAGT come from the germline V gene. As DNA, the CDR3 is TGTGCCAGCAGTGACTCATCGACAGGCCCTCCGGTTAATGAAAAACTGTTTTTT. It is translated as CASSDSSTGPPVNEKLFF.

The chain recombines TRBV27 with TRBJ2-3; D is uncertain. Between the trimmed V and J ends, which lost 3 bases and 6 bases, there was a span of 16 bases. Germline CDR1 is MNHEY and CDR2 is SMNVEV (reference sequence). The CDR3 is 15 residues long. CDR3 sequence reads: CASSFRQPNRDTQYF. DNA for the CDR3: TGTGCCAGCAGTTTTCGTCAGCCTAATCGGGATACGCAGTATTTT.

The rearrangement uses TRBV10-1 and TRBJ2-1; D gene uncertain. The V gene lost 6 bases and the J gene lost 3 bases, with 12 bases spanning the gap. Germline CDR1 and CDR2: WNHNN and SYGVQD (reference sequence). This CDR3 contains 14 residues. CDR3 DNA sequence: TGCGCCAGCAGCCCCGCCATCGGCTACAATGAGCAGTTCTTC. Amino acid sequence: CASSPAIGYNEQFF.